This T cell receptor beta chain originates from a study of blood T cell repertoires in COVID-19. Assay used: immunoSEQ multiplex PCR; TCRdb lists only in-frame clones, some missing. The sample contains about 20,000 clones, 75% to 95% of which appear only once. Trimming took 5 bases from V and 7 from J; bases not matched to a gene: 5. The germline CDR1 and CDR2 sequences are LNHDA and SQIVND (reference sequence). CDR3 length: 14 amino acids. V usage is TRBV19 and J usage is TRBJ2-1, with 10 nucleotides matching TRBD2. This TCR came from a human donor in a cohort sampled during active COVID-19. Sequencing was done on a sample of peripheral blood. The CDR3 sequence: CASSLAGAQNEQFF. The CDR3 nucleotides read TGTGCCAGTAGTCTAGCGGGAGCTCAAAATGAGCAGTTCTTC.